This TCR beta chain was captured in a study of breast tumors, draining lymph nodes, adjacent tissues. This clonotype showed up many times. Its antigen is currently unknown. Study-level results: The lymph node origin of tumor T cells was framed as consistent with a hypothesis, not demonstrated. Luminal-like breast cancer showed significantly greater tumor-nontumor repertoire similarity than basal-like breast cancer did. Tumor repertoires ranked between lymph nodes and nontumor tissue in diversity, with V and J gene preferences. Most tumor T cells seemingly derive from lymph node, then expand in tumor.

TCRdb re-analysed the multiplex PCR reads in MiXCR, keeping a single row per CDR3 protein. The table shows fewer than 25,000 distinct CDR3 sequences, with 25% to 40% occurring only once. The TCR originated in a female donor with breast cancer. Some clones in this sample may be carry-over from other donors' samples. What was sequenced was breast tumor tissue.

CDR3 sequence reads: CASSPRDWRGSYEQYF. CDR3 nucleotides: TGTGCCAGCTCACCACGGGATTGGCGGGGCTCCTACGAGCAGTACTTC. This chain uses TRBV18 with TRBJ2-7; possibly TRBD2 for D (6 bases). Trimming removed 1 base at V and 0 bases at J, with 13 bases between. CDR1 and CDR2 (germline): KGHSH, LQKENI. This CDR3 spans 16 amino acids.